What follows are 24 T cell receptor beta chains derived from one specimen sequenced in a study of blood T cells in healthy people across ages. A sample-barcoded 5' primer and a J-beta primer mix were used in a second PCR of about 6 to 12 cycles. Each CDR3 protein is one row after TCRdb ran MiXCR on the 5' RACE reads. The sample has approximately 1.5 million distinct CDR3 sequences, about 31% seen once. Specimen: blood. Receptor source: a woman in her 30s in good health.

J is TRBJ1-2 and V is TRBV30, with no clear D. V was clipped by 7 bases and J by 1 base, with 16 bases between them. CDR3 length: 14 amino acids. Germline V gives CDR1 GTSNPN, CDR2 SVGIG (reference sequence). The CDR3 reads CASLPGLGNYGYTF. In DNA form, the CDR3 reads TGTGCCTCGCTACCGGGGTTGGGTAACTATGGCTACACCTTC.

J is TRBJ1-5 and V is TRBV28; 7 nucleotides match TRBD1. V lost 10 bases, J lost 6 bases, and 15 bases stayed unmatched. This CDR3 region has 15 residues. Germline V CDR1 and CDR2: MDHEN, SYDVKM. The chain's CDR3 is CANSRGGWGAQPQHF. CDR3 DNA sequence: TGTGCCAACAGCCGAGGGGGCTGGGGGGCTCAGCCCCAGCATTTT.

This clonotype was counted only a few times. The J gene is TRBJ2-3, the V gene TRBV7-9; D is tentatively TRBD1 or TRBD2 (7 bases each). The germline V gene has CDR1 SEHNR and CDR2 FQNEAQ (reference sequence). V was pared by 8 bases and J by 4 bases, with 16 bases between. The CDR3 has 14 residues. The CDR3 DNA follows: TGTGCCAGCCGAGGGGGAGGGGGCGCAGATACGCAGTATTTT. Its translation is CASRGGGGADTQYF.

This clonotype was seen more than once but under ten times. The CDR3 nucleotides are TGTGCCAGCAGTCCCTCGACAGGGGGCGGCAAAAACATTCAGTACTTC. Translating it yields CASSPSTGGGKNIQYF. The chain employs TRBV28 and TRBJ2-4; 10 bases are a match to TRBD1. The CDR3 length is 16 residues. Germline CDR1 MDHEN, CDR2 SYDVKM. V shed 5 bases, J shed 3 bases, and the junction held 7 bases outside the gene matches.

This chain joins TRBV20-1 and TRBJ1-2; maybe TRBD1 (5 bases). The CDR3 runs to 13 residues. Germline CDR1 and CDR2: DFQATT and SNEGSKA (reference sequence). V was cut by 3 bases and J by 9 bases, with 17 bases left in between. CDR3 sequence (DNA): TGCAGTGCTAGGCGGGGGGAGGCTATGAGCTACACCTTC. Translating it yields CSARRGEAMSYTF.

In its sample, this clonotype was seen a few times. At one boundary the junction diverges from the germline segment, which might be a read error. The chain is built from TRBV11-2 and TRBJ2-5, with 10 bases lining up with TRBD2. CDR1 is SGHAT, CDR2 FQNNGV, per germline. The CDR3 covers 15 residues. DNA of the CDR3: TGCGCCAGCAGACCGACTAGCGGGCCTCAAGAGACCCAGTACTTC. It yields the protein CASRPTSGPQETQYF.

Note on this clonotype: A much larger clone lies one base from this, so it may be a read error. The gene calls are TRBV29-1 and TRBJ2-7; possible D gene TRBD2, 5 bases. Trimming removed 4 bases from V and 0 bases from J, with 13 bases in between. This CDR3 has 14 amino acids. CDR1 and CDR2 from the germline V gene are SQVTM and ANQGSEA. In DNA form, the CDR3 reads TGCAGCGTTGGAGATCTGGAGGACTCCTACGAGCAGTACTTC. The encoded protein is CSVGDLEDSYEQYF.

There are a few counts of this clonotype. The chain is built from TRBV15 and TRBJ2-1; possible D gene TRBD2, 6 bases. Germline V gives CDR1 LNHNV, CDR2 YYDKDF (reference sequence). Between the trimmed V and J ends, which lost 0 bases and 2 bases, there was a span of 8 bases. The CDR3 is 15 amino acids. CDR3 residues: CATSREGGPYNEQFF. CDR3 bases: TGTGCCACCAGCAGAGAGGGGGGACCCTACAATGAGCAGTTCTTC.

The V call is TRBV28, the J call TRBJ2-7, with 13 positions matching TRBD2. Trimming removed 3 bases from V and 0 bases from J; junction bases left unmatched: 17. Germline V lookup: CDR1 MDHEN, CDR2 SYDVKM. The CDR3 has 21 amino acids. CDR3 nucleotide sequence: TGTGCCAGCAGTTTTAGGTACGGAAAAACCGGGACTAGCGGGAACTCCTACGAGCAGTACTTC. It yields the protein CASSFRYGKTGTSGNSYEQYF.

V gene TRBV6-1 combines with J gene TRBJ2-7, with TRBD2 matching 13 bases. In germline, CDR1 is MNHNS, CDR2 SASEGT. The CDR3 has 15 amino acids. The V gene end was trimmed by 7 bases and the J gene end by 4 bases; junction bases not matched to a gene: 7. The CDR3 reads CASIGLAGDSYEQYF. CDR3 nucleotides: TGTGCCAGCATCGGACTAGCGGGAGACTCATACGAGCAGTACTTC.

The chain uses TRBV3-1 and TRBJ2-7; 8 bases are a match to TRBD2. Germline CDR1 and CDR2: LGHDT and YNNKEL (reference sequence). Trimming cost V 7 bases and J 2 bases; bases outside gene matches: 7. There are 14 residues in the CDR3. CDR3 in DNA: TGTGCCAGCACTGAGCTAGCGGGCGCCTACGAGCAGTACTTC. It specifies CASTELAGAYEQYF.

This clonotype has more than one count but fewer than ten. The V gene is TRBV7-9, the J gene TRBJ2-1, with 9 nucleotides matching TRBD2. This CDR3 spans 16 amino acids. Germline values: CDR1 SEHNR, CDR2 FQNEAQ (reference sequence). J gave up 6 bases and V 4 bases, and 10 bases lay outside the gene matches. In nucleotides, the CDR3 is TGTGCCAGCAGCTCCTTTCGCGGGAGGGCCCCCAATGAGCAGTTCTTC. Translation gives CASSSFRGRAPNEQFF.

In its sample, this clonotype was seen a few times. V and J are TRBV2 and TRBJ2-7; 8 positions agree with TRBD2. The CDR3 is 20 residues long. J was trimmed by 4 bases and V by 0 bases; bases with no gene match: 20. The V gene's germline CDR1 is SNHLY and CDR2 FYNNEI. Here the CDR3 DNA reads TGTGCCAGCAGTGAAGCGCATAGTAGCGGGAAGTCTAAAAATTCGTACGAGCAGTACTTC. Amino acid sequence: CASSEAHSSGKSKNSYEQYF. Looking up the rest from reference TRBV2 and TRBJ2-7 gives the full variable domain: EPEVTQTPSHQVTQMGQEVILRCVPISNHLYFYWYRQILGQKVEFLVSFYNNEISEKSEIFDDQFSVERPDGSNFTLKIRSTKLEDSAMYFCASSEAHSSGKSKNSYEQYFGPGTRLTVT.

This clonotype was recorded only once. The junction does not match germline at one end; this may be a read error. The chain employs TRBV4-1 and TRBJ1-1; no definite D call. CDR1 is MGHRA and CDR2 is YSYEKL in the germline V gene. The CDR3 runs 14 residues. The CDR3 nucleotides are TGCGCCAGCAGCACCGGGATAGTGAACATTGAAGCTTTCTTT. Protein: CASSTGIVNIEAFF.

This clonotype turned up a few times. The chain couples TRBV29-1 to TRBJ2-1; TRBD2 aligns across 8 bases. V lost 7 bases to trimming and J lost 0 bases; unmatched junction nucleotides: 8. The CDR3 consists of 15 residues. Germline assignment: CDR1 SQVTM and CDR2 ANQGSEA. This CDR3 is CSGGGGQSSYNEQFF. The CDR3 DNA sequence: TGCAGCGGCGGCGGGGGGCAGAGCTCCTACAATGAGCAGTTCTTC.

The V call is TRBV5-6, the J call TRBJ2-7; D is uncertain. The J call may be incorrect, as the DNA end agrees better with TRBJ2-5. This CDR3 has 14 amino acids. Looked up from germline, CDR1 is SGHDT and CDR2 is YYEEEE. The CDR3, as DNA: TGTGCCAGCAGCCCCGGGCCAAGGGAAGAGACCCAGTACTTC. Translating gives CASSPGPREETQYF.

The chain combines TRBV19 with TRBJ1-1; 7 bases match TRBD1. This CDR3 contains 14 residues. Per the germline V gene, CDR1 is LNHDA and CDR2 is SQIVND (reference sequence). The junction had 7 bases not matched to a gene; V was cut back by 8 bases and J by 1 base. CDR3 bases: TGTGCCAGTGGTTCACAGGGGTGGAACACTGAAGCTTTCTTT. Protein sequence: CASGSQGWNTEAFF.

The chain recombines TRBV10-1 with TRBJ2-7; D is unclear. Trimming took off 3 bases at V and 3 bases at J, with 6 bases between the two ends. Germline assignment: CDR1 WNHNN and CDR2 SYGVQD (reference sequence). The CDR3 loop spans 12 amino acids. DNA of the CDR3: TGCGCCAGCAGTGATAACGACTACGAGCAGTACTTC. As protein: CASSDNDYEQYF.

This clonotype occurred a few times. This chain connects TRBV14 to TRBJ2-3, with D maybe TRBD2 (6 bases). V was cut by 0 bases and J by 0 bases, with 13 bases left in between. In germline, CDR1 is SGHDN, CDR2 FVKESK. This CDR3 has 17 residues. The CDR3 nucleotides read TGTGCCAGCAGCCAAGATGGGACGGGGGTGAGCACAGATACGCAGTATTTT. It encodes CASSQDGTGVSTDTQYF.

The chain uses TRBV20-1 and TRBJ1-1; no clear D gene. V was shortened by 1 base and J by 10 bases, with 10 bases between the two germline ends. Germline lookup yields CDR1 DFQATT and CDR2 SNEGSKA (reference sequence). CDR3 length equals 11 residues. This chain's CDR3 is CSARVAGVAFF. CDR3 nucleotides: TGCAGTGCTAGAGTGGCCGGGGTAGCTTTCTTT.

The CDR3 sequence: CSVEGQEDTEAFF. The CDR3 region has the DNA TGCAGCGTAGAGGGACAGGAGGACACTGAAGCTTTCTTT. The chain couples TRBV29-1 to TRBJ1-1; 8 nucleotides align to TRBD1. Trimming removed 6 bases from V and 3 bases from J; junction bases left unmatched: 6. This CDR3 region has 13 residues. Looked up from germline, CDR1 is SQVTM and CDR2 is ANQGSEA.

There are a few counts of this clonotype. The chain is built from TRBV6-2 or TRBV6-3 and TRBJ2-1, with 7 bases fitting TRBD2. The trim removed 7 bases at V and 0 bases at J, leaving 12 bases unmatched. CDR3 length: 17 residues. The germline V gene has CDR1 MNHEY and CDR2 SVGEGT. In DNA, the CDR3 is TGTGCCAGCACCTTATTAATGCGGGGGAGCTCCTACAATGAGCAGTTCTTC. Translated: CASTLLMRGSSYNEQFF.

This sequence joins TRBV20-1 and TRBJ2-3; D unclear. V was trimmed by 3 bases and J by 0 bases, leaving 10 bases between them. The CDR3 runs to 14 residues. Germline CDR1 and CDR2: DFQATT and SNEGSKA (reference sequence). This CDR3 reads CSASPPISTDTQYF. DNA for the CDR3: TGCAGTGCTAGTCCTCCCATAAGCACAGATACGCAGTATTTT.

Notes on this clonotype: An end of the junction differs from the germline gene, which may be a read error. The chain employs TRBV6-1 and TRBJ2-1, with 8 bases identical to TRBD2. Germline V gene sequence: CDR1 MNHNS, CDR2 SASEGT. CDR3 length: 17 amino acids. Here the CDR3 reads CASSEAASGWSCNEQFF. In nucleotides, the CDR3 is TGTGCCAGCAGTGAAGCGGCTAGCGGGTGGTCCTGCAATGAGCAGTTCTTC.